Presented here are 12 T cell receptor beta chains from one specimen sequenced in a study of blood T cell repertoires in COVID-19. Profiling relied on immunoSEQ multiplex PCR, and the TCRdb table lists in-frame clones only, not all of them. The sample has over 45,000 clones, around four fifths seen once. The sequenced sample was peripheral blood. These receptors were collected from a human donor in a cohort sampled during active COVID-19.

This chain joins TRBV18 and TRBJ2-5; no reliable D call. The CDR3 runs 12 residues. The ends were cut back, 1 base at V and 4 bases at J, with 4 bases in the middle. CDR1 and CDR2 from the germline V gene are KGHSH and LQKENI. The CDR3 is CASSPLGETQYF. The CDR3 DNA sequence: TGTGCCAGCTCACCACTCGGAGAGACCCAGTACTTC.

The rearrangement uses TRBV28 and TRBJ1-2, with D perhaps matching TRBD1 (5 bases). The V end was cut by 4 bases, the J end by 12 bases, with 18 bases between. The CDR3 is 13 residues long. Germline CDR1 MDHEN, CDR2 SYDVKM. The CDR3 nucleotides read TGTGCCAGCAGTTCCCTCGAGGTCCAGGGCCACACCTTC. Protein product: CASSSLEVQGHTF.

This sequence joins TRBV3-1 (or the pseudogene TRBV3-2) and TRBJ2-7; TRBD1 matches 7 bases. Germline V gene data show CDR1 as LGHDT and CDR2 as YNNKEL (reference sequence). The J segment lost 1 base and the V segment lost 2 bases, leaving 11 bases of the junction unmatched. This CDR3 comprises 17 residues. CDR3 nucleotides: TGTGCCAGCAGCCAACAGATGAGACAGGGTATATCCTACGAGCAGTACTTC. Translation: CASSQQMRQGISYEQYF.

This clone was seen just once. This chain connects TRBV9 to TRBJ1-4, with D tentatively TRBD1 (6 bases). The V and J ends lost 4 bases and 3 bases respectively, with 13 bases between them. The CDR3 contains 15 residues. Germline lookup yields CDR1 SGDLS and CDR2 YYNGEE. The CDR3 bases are TGTGCCAGCAGCTACTGGGGGCGAGCTAATGAAAAACTGTTTTTT. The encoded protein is CASSYWGRANEKLFF.

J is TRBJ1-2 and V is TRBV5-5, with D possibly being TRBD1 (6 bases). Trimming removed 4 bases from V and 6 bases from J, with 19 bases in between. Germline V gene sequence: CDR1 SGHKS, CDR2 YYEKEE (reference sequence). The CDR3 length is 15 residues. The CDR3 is CASSPSGAGVDGYTF. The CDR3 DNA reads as TGTGCCAGCAGCCCTTCAGGGGCAGGGGTCGATGGCTACACCTTC.

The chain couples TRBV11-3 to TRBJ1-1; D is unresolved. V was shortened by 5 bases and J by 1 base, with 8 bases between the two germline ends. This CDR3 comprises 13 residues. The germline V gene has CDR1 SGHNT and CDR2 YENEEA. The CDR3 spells CASSERQNTEAFF. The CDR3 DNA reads TGTGCCAGCAGCGAACGACAGAACACTGAAGCTTTCTTT.

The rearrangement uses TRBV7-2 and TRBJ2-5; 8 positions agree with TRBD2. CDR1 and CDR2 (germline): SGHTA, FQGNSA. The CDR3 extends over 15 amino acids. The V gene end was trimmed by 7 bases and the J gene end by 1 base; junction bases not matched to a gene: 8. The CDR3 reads CASKHREGTQETQYF. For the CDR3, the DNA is TGTGCCAGCAAACACCGGGAGGGCACCCAAGAGACCCAGTACTTC. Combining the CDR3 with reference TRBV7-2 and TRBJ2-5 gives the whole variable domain GAGVSQSPSNKVTEKGKDVELRCDPISGHTALYWYRQSLGQGLEFLIYFQGNSAPDKSGLPSDRFSAERTGGSVSTLTIQRTQQEDSAVYLCASKHREGTQETQYFGPGTRLLVL.

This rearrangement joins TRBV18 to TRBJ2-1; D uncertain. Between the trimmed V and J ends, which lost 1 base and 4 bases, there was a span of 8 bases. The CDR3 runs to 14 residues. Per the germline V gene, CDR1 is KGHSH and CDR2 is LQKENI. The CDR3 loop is CASSPRQAYNEQFF. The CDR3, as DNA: TGTGCCAGCTCACCACGGCAGGCTTACAATGAGCAGTTCTTC.

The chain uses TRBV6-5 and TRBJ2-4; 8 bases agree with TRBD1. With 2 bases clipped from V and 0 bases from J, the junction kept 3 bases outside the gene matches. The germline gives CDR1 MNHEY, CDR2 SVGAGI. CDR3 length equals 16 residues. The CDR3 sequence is CASSYRQGLAKNIQYF. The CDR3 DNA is TGTGCCAGCAGTTACAGACAGGGGCTAGCCAAAAACATTCAGTACTTC.

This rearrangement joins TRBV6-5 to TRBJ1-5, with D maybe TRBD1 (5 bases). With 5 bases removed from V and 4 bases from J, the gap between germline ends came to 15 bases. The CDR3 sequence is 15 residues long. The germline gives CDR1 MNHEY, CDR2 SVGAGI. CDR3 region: CASSTGVGGNQPQHF. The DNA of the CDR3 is TGTGCCAGCAGTACCGGGGTGGGGGGGAATCAGCCCCAGCATTTT.

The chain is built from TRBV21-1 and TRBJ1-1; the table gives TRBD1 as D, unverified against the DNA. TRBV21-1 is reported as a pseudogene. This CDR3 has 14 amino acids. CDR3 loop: CASRTGGIKSEAFF. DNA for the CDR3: TGTGCCAGCAGGACAGGGGGCATAAAATCTGAAGCTTTCTTT.

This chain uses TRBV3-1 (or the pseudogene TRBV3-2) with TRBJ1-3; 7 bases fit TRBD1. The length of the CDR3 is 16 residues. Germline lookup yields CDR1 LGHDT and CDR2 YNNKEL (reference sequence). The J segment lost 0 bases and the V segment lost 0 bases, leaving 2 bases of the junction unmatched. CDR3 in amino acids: CASSQERGLSGNTIYF. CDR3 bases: TGTGCCAGCAGCCAAGAAAGGGGGCTCTCTGGAAACACCATATATTTT.